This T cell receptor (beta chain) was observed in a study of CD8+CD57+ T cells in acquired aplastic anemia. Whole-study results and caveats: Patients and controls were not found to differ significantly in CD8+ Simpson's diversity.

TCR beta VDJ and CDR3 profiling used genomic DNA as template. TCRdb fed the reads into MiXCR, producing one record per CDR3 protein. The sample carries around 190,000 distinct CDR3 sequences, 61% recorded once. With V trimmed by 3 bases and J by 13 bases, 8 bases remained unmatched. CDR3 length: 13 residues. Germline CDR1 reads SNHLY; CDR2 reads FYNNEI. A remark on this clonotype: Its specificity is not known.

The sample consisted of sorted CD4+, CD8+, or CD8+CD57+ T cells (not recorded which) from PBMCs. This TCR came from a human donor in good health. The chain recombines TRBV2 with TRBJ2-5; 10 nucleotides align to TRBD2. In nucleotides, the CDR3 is TGTGCCAGCAGTGAGGGTAGCGGGGGGACCTTGTACTTC. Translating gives CASSEGSGGTLYF.